Described below is a single T cell receptor beta chain sequence and its context. This clonotype was seen only a few times. The clone's antigen remains unknown. The sample holds no much larger clone one base away, and base qualities are not on file. Library preparation employed 5' RACE. Sequencing instrument: Illumina HiSeq 2500. A second PCR of 7 to 11 cycles was performed with a sample-barcoded 5' primer and a J-beta primer mix. A unique molecular identifier was introduced onto each TCR beta cDNA molecule by a template-switch 5' adaptor carrying 12 random nucleotides. At least 2.5 million CDR3-containing paired-end reads were obtained from each sample. First-strand cDNA was synthesized from all RNA with the Mint cDNA synthesis kit, primed by a TRBC-specific oligonucleotide. Following uracil-DNA glycosylase treatment, all cDNA underwent a first 18-cycle PCR with the universal primers M1SS and BC2_uni_R. Processing in the source paper ran as follows. For normalization, 1 million high-quality reads, each with a distinct molecular identifier, were randomly selected from each sample. Reads sharing molecular identifiers were discarded rather than binned into consensus sequences. CDR3 identification, clonotype clustering and error correction used MiTCR with a Q25 quality threshold and the strictest error-elimination algorithm. Lower-bound total TCR beta diversity was estimated with a nonparametric unseen species model using Euler transformation. TCRdb's own reprocessing of the public reads used fastp at Q25 and MiXCR and kept productive beta chains. Each entry is one CDR3 protein sequence, shown with its most common DNA and genes. TCRdb, not the authors, supplied the V and J calls. In this sample the table shows about 1.4 million distinct CDR3 sequences, around 59% of which occur a single time. 6.5% to 8.5% of the sample comes from the top ten.

Inclusive of the bounding cysteine and phenylalanine, the CDR3 is 8 residues long. The CDR3 DNA has 24 bases and is translated from base 1. CDR1 SQVTM and CDR2 ANQGSEA were looked up in the germline V gene. This sample stems from a study of blood T cells in healthy people across ages (dated by TCRdb to between 2014 and 2016). Broadly, across the study: In model experiments, template switching captured about one uniquely barcoded TCR beta cDNA molecule for every two T cells. The donors were split into four age groups: young (average 16 years), middle-aged (roughly 42), aged (more than 60) and long-lived (roughly 86). Two additional independent replicas of 1 million unique cDNA reads from the same blood draw were analyzed for two donors (one aged 18 to 29 and one aged 80 or older). Using deep sequencing normalized with unique cDNA molecular identifiers, the study measured how TCR beta repertoire diversity changes with age. To avoid experimental bias, donors of different ages were spread randomly across the sequencing lanes. The investigation overall reported the following: Because the CMV infection status of the donors was unknown, age-related changes in expanded clonotypes may potentially have been confounded. Observed TCR beta diversity correlated strongly with the percentage of naive T cells measured by flow cytometry. Compared with the aged group, more naive CD4+ T cells, fewer expanded clones and increased TCR diversity were shown by the long-lived group, suggesting age selection. Observed TCR beta diversity per million T cells fell roughly linearly with age, and a significant reduction was already apparent by age around 44. Bulk unsorted PBMC profiling prevented conclusive comparison of naive and antigen-experienced compartments. Estimates of total diversity based on one million sequenced T cells were considered lower bounds and underestimates.

The donors were roughly 38 Caucasian individuals from Russia, aged 6 to 90 years, who were systemically healthy. About 9.1 milliliters of peripheral blood were collected from each donor into EDTA-treated Vacutainer tubes. Ficoll-Paque density-gradient centrifugation was used to isolate PBMCs, with at least 6 million per sample. Trizol reagent was used to extract total RNA from the PBMCs, yielding at least 6 micrograms per sample. For every donor, flow cytometry on a PBMC aliquot measured the percentage of naive CD45RAhigh/CD27high T cells. In this chain, TRBV29-1 is recombined with TRBJ2-1, with no confidently assigned D gene. The sequenced sample consisted of blood. This sequence originates from a man between 18 and 29 years old in good health. The DNA sequence is given as TGCGGTGACAATGAGCAGTTCTTC. Its product reads: CGDNEQFF.